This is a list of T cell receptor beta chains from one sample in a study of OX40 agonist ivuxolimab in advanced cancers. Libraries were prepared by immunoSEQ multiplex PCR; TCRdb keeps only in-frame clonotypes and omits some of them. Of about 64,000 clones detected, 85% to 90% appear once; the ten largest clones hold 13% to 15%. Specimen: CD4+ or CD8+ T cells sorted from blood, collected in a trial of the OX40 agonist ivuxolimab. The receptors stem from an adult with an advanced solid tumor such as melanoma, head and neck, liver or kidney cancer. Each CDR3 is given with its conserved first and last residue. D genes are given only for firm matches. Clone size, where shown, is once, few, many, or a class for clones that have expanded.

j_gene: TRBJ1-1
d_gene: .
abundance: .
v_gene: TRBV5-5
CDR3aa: CASSSQGHTEAFF
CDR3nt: TGTGCCAGCAGCTCTCAGGGTCACACTGAAGCTTTCTTT

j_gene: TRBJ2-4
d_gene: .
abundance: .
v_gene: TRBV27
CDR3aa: CASSLAGVGAKNIQYF
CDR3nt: TGTGCCAGCAGTTTAGCCGGGGTAGGAGCCAAAAACATTCAGTACTTC

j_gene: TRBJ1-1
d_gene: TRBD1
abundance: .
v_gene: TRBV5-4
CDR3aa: CASSNPTGTGGNTEAFF
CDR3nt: TGTGCCAGCAGCAATCCAACCGGGACAGGGGGGAACACTGAAGCTTTCTTT

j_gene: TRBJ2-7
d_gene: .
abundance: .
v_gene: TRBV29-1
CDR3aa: CSVEGPVGDEQYF
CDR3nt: TGCAGCGTTGAAGGCCCAGTCGGGGACGAGCAGTACTTC

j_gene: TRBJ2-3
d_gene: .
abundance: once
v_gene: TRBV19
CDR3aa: CASSGGAGPDTQYF
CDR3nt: TGTGCCAGTAGTGGAGGTGCGGGCCCAGATACGCAGTATTTT

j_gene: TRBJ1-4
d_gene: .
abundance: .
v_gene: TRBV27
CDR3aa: CASSFGGVGPEKLFF
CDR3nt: TGTGCCAGCAGTTTTGGAGGTGTTGGGCCTGAAAAACTGTTTTTT

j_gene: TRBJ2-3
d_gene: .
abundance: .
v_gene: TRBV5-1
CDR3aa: CASSLVLDLKTDTQYF
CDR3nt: TGCGCCAGCAGCTTGGTGCTGGACCTGAAGACAGATACGCAGTATTTT

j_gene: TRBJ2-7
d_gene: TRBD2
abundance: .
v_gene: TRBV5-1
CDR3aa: CASSLELAGVGYEQYF
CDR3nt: TGCGCCAGCAGCTTAGAGCTAGCGGGAGTAGGCTACGAGCAGTACTTC

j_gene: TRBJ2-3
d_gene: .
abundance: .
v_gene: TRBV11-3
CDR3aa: CASSATGSDTQYF
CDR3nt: TGTGCCAGCAGCGCTACAGGCTCAGATACGCAGTATTTT

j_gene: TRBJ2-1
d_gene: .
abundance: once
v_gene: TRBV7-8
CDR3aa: CASSPVGDEQFF
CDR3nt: TGTGCCAGCAGCCCGGTTGGGGATGAGCAGTTCTTC

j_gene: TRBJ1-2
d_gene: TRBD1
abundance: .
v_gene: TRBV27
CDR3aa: CASKDRQGTGYTF
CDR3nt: TGTGCCAGCAAGGACAGGCAGGGTACTGGCTACACCTTC

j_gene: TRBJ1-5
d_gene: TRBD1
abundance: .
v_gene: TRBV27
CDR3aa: CASSLWGQGAQPQHF
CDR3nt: TGTGCCAGCAGTTTATGGGGACAGGGGGCCCAGCCCCAGCATTTT